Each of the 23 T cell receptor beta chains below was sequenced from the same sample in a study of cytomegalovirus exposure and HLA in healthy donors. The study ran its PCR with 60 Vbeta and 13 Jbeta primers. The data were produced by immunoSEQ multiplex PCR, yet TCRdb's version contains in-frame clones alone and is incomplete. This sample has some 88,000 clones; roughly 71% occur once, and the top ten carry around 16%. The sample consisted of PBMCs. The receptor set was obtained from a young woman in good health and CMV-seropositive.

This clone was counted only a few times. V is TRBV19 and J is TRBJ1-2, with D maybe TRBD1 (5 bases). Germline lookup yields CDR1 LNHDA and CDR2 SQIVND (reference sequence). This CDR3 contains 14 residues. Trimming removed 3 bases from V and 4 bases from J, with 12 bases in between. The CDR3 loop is CASSIRGKGYGYTF. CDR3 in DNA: TGTGCCAGTAGTATCCGGGGGAAGGGCTATGGCTACACCTTC.

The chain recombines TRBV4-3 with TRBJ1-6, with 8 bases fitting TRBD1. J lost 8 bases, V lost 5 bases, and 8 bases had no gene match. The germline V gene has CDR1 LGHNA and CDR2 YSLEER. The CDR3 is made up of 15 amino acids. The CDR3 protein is CASSSESTGDSPLHF. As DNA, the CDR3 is TGCGCCAGCAGCTCCGAATCGACAGGGGATTCACCCCTCCACTTT.

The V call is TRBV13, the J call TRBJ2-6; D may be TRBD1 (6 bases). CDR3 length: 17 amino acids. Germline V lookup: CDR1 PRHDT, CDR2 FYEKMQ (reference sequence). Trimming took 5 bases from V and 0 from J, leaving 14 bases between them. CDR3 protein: CASSVRQESSGANVLTF. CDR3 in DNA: TGTGCCAGCAGCGTACGACAGGAGTCCTCTGGGGCCAACGTCCTGACTTTC.

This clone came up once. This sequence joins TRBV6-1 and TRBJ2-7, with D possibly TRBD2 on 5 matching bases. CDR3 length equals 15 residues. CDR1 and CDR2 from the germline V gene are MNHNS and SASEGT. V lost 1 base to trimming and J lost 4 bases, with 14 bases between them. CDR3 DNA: TGTGCCAGCAGTGAAGGAGGGCTAGCACCTTACGAGCAGTACTTC. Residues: CASSEGGLAPYEQYF.

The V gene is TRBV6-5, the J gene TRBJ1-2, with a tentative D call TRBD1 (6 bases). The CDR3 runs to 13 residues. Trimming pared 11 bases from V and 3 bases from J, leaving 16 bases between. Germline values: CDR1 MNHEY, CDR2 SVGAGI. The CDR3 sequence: CAVDGGQDYGYTF. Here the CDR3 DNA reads TGTGCCGTCGACGGGGGGCAAGACTATGGCTACACCTTC.

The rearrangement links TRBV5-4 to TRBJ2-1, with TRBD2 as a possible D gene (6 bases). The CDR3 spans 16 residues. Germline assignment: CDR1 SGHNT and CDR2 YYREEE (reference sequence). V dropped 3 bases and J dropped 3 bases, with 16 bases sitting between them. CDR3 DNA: TGTGCCAGCAGCTCAGCTAGCGCTTTGGGCTACAATGAGCAGTTCTTC. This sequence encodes CASSSASALGYNEQFF. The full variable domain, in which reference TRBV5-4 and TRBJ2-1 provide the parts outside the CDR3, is ETGVTQSPTHLIKTRGQQVTLRCSSQSGHNTVSWYQQALGQGPQFIFQYYREEENGRGNFPPRFSGLQFPNYSSELNVNALELDDSALYLCASSSASALGYNEQFFGPGTRLTVL.

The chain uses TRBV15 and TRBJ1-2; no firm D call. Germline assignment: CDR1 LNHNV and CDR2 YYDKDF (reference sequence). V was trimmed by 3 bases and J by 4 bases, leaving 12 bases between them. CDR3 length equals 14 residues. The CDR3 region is CATSREREFYGYTF. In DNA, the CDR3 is TGTGCCACCAGCAGGGAGAGGGAGTTCTATGGCTACACCTTC.

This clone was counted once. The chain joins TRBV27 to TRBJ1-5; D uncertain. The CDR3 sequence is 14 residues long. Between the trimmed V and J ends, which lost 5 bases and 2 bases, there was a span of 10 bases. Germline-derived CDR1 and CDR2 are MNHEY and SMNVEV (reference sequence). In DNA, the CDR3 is TGTGCCAGCAGTCCGGGAGCCGGCAATCAGCCCCAGCATTTT. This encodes CASSPGAGNQPQHF.

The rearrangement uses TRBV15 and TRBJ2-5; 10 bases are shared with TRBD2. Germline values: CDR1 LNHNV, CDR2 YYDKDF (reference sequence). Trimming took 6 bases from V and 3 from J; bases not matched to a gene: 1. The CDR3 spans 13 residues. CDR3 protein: CATSLAGEETQYF. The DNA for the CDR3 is TGTGCCACCAGTCTAGCGGGAGAAGAGACCCAGTACTTC.

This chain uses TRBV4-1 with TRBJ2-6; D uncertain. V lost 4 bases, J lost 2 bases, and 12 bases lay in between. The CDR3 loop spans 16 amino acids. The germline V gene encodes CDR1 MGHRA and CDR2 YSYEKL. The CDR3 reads CASSLGRLAGANVLTF. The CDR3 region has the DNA TGCGCCAGCAGCCTAGGCAGGCTCGCTGGGGCCAACGTCCTGACTTTC.

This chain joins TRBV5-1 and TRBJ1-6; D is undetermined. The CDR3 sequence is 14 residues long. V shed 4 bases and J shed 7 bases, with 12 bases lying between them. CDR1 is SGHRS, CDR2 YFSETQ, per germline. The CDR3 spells CASSEEGVNSPLHF. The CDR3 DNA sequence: TGCGCCAGCAGCGAGGAGGGAGTGAATTCACCCCTCCACTTT.

CDR3 nucleotide sequence: TGCGCCAGCAGCTCTACGACAGGTACCGAAAACAATGAGCAGTTCTTC. This translates into CASSSTTGTENNEQFF. The chain recombines TRBV5-1 with TRBJ2-1, with D maybe TRBD1 (6 bases). This CDR3 comprises 16 residues. V lost 3 bases to trimming and J lost 5 bases, with 18 bases between them. Germline V gives CDR1 SGHRS, CDR2 YFSETQ.

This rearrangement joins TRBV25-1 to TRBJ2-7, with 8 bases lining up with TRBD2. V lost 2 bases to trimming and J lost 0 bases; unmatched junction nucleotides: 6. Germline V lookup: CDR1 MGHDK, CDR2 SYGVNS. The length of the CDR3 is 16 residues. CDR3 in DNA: TGTGCCAGCAGTGAAACGGGCGGGAGGAGCTCCTACGAGCAGTACTTC. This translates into CASSETGGRSSYEQYF.

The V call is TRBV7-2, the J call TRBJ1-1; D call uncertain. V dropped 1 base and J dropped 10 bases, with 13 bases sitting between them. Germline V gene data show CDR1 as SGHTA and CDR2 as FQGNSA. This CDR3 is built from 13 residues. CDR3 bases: TGTGCCAGCAGCTTAGGATCCATTCGAGGAGCTTTCTTT. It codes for CASSLGSIRGAFF.

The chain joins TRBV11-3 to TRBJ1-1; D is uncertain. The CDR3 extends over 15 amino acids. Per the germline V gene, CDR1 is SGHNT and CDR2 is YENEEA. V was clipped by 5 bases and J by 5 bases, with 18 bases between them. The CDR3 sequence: CASSQEGGRKTEAFF. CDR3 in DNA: TGTGCCAGCAGCCAGGAAGGAGGGCGAAAGACTGAAGCTTTCTTT. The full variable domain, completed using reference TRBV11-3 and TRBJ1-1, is EAGVVQSPRYKIIEKKQPVAFWCNPISGHNTLYWYLQNLGQGPELLIRYENEEAVDDSQLPKDRFSAERLKGVDSTLKIQPAELGDSAVYLCASSQEGGRKTEAFFGQGTRLTVV.

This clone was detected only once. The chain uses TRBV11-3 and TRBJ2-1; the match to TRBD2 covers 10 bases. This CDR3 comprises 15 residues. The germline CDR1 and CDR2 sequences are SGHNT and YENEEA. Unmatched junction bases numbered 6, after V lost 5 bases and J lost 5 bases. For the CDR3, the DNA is TGTGCCAGCAGCGGAAGCGGGGGGGGGAACAATGAGCAGTTCTTC. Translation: CASSGSGGGNNEQFF.

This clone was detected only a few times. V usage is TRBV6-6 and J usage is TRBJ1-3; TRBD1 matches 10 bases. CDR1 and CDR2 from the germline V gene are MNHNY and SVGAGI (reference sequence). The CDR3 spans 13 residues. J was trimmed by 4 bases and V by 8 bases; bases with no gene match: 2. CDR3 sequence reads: CASGGQGGNTIYF. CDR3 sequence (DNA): TGTGCCAGCGGGGGACAGGGGGGAAACACCATATATTTT.

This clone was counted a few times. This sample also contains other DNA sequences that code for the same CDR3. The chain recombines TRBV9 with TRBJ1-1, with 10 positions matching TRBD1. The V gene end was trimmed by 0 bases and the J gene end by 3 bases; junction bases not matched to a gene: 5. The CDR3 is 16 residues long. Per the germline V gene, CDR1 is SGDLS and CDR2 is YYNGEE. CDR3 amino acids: CASSVGDRGRDTEAFF. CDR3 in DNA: TGTGCCAGCAGCGTAGGCGACAGGGGGCGAGACACTGAAGCTTTCTTT.

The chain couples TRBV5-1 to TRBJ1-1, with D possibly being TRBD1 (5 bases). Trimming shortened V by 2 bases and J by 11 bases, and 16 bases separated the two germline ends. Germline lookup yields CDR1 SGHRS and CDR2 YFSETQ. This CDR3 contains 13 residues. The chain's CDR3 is CASSLGAKAVAFF. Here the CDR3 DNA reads TGCGCCAGCAGCTTAGGGGCCAAGGCCGTGGCTTTCTTT.

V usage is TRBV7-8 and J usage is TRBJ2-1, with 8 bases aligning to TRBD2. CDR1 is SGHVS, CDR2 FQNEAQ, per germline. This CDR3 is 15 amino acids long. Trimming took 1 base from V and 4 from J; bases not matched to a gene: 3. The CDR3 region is CASSLDTGGYNEQFF. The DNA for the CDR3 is TGTGCCAGCAGCTTAGATACGGGGGGGTACAATGAGCAGTTCTTC.

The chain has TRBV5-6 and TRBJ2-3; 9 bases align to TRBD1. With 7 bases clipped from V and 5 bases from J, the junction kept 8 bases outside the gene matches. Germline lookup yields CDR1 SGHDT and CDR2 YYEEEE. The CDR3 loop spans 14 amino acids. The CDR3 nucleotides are TGTGCCAGCGTACAGGGGGCGGATGGAGATACGCAGTATTTT. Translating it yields CASVQGADGDTQYF. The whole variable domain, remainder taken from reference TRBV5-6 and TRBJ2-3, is DAGVTQSPTHLIKTRGQQVTLRCSPKSGHDTVSWYQQALGQGPQFIFQYYEEEERQRGNFPDRFSGHQFPNYSSELNVNALLLGDSALYLCASVQGADGDTQYFGPGTRLTVL.

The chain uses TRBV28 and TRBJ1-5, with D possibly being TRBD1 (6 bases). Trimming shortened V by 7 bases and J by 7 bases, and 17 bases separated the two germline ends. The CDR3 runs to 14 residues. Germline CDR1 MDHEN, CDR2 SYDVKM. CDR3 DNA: TGTGCCAGCAAATCGGACAGCCCAGTACAGCCCCAGCATTTT. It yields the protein CASKSDSPVQPQHF.

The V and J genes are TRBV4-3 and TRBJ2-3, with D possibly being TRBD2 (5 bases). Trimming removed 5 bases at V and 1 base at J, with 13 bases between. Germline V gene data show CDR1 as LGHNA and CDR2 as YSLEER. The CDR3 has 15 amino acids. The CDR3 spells CASSGPGIGTDTQYF. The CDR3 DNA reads TGCGCCAGCAGCGGCCCCGGGATCGGCACAGATACGCAGTATTTT.